In this sample, the clone carrying this TCR beta chain turned up many times. What it binds is not known. These data are taken from a study of T cells in Graves' hyperthyroidism and ophthalmopathy. Study results and caveats: Blood also contained most expanded thyroid clonotypes above 0.001.

Trimming left V 4 bases short and J 4 bases short, with 16 bases between. The CDR3 loop spans 15 amino acids. The TCR beta CDR3 regions underwent amplification using RNA transcripts as the source. First-round RT-PCR targeting the TCR CDR3 was performed with the HTBI primer set. MiXCR was run by TCRdb on the multiplex PCR reads, yielding one entry per CDR3 protein. The sample carries hundreds of thousands of distinct CDR3 sequences, over 10% recorded once. Any patient presenting with uncontrolled infection, other autoimmune disease, pregnancy or lactation was left out. Material: blood. The rearrangement uses TRBV12-3 or TRBV12-4 and TRBJ1-1; tentatively, D is TRBD1 (5 bases). This TCR derives from a woman between 18 and 29 years old with Graves' hyperthyroidism. The CDR3 region is CASSYFLAGSTEAFF. For the CDR3, the DNA is TGTGCCAGCAGTTACTTCCTGGCAGGGAGCACTGAAGCTTTCTTT.